This T cell receptor (beta chain) appears in the sequencing data of a study of T cells in Graves' hyperthyroidism and ophthalmopathy. Study conclusions and caveats: Most clonotypes that expanded in the thyroid above 0.001 also showed up in blood. Progression to ophthalmopathy was predicted a median of 6.5 months early.

Trimming took 6 bases from V and 2 from J; bases not matched to a gene: 16. Germline V gives CDR1 MDHEN, CDR2 SYDVKM. The CDR3 sequence is 17 residues long. Uncontrolled infection, other autoimmune disease, pregnancy or lactation excluded patients. The diagnoses drew upon clinical symptoms, serum thyroxine and TRAb, thyroid ultrasound and orbital computed tomography. The investigators amplified TCR beta CDR3 regions from RNA transcripts. The HTBI primer set was used in a first-round RT-PCR of the TCR CDR3. TCRdb independently ran MiXCR on the multiplex PCR reads; one entry per CDR3 protein. The repertoire includes some 500,000 distinct CDR3 sequences, roughly a sixth of them detected once, and around 32% sits in the top ten. A remark on this clonotype: Its target is not known.

Sequencing was carried out using blood. The chain couples TRBV28 to TRBJ2-7; 7 bases are shared with TRBD2. This TCR came from a woman aged 25 to 45 with Graves' ophthalmopathy. The CDR3 DNA follows: TGTGCCAGCAGACCCGGACTAGTCCAGACCACTACCTACGAGCAGTACTTC. Protein: CASRPGLVQTTTYEQYF.